The entry below gives a single TCR beta chain sequence along with its context. Antigen: not known. These data belong to a study of human T cells and chemical hapten exposure. Study at large: Mainly, slight library volume differences in the pool made TCR yields vary. Findings and caveats of the study: DPC sensitization left the count of TCRs above 1 in 1000 unchanged.

The study used a library that attached unique molecular identifiers to individual cDNA molecules. Original handling: Sample TCR totals centred on a median of approximately 96,000, ranging about 20,000 to 700,000. TCRdb redid the calling of the 5' RACE reads with MiXCR, one entry per CDR3 protein. For this entry, the V and J calls and clone size follow TCRdb and not the study's own pipeline. The sample consists of under 100,000 distinct CDR3 sequences, 15% of them appearing once. The CDR3 has 12 amino acids. V was cut by 8 bases and J by 3 bases, with 10 bases left in between. Whole blood that had not been fractionated was the source of extracted total RNA.

The chain uses TRBV12-3 or TRBV12-4 and TRBJ1-1, with D perhaps matching TRBD1 (6 bases). This sequence originates from a female donor in good health. The CDR3 DNA reads TGTGCCAGCGTACAGGGTCACACTGAAGCTTTCTTT. It yields the protein CASVQGHTEAFF.